Included here is one T cell receptor (beta chain) sequence, with context. Its specificity is not known. Amounts of roughly 1-11 million cryopreserved PBMC were held in the samples before DNA extraction. This sample was taken from a study of long-term antiretroviral therapy in people with HIV. Study overall: The 2015 immediate-ART recommendation came about a decade after the earliest samples. General study points: Blood obtained between about 2004 and 2017 may reflect older ART regimens. Spans of CDR3 length were tighter for HIV repertoires than for controls.

This was the immunoSEQ v3.0 assay at survey level. The repertoire was sequenced with immunoSEQ multiplex PCR; TCRdb's copy has only in-frame clones and lacks some. The table records some 18,000 clones, 80% to 90% of them present only once. This receptor was obtained from a man aged 18 to 30 with HIV. The source material was unsorted PBMCs, sampled 2.1 years after starting antiretroviral therapy.

Here the CDR3 reads CASSLSTFGVYEQYF. CDR3 coding DNA: TGCGCCAGCAGCCTGTCTACATTTGGGGTCTACGAGCAGTACTTC. The rearrangement links TRBV4-3 to TRBJ2-7; D gene uncertain. Per germline, CDR1 LGHNA and CDR2 YSLEER. V lost 4 bases, J lost 3 bases, and 16 bases lay in between. This CDR3 region has 15 residues.